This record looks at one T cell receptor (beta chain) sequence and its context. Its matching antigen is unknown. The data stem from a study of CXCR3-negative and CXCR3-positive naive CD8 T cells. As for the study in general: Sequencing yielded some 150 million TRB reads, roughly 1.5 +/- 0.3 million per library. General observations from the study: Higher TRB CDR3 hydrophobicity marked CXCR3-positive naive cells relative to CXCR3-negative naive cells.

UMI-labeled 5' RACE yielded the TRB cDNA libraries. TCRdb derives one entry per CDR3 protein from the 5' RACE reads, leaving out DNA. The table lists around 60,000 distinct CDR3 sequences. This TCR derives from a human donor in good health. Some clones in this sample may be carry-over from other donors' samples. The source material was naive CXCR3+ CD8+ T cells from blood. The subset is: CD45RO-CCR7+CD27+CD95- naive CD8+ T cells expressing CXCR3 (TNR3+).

The chain's CDR3 is CASSLAVIRGYSGELFF. The chain has TRBV5-8 and TRBJ2-2; the D gene TCRdb calls, TRBD1, cannot be checked with no DNA. CDR1 SGHTS and CDR2 YDEGEE come from the germline V gene. The CDR3 has 17 residues.